The T cell receptor beta chain under discussion was sequenced for a study of T-cell memory formation after mild COVID-19. The CDR3 is 14 amino acids. Germline V gene data show CDR1 as SQVTM and CDR2 as ANQGSEA. Deletions cut 4 bases from V and 2 bases from J, with 12 bases between. This clonotype was seen more than once but under ten times. In TCRdb, the 5' RACE reads were re-called with MiXCR into one record per CDR3 protein. Among approximately 490,000 distinct CDR3 sequences listed, 20% were seen once. The sequence was collected from an adult woman who had mild COVID-19 (a few samples of this study predate the infection). Cell type and time point are not known. Specimen: PBMCs or a T cell subset sorted from them (not recorded which). This rearrangement joins TRBV29-1 to TRBJ2-1, with a possible D match to TRBD1 (6 bases). Written as DNA, the CDR3 is TGCAGCGTTGCAAGGACAGTCACCTACAATGAGCAGTTCTTC. This encodes CSVARTVTYNEQFF.